This TCR beta chain originates from a study of monozygotic twins with inflammatory bowel disease. This CDR3 contains 13 residues. The germline gives CDR1 DFQATT, CDR2 SNEGSKA (reference sequence). Collection of a roughly 2.3 ml blood sample took place per donor. Added by template switching were UMIs that each held a 6-nucleotide sample barcode. TCRdb derives one entry per CDR3 protein from the 5' RACE reads, leaving out DNA. The repertoire shows about 450,000 distinct CDR3 sequences; the top ten hold 2.4%. The receptor comes from a human donor with ulcerative colitis or Crohn's disease, or a healthy co-twin of an affected twin (not recorded which). J is TRBJ1-5 and V is TRBV20-1; TCRdb proposes TRBD1, but this gene call is untestable without DNA. The sample taken for sequencing was blood. The CDR3 loop reads CSASTESNQPQHF.